A selection of T cell receptor beta chains follows, all from one sample in a study of blood T cell repertoires in COVID-19. Clones were sequenced by immunoSEQ multiplex PCR, and TCRdb holds only the in-frame ones, with some missing. The table has approximately 470,000 clones, about nine tenths seen once. The sequenced material came from PBMCs or T cells enriched from blood (not recorded which). These receptors were obtained from a woman younger than 35 who had recovered from COVID-19. Each CDR3 is given with its conserved first and last residue. D genes are given only for firm matches. Size tells how often a clone was seen (once, few, many) or the class of an expanded clone, and some rows leave it out.

j_call d_call v_call clone_size cdr3_nt cdr3_aa
TRBJ2-5 TRBD2 TRBV9 - TGTGCCAGCAGCGTAGCACTAGCGGGTGGTGAGACCCAGTACTTC CASSVALAGGETQYF
TRBJ2-5 TRBD2 TRBV9 - TGTGCCAGCAACCCCGGCGGGGGGCCGGAGGAGACCCAGTACTTC CASNPGGGPEETQYF
TRBJ2-3 TRBD1 TRBV3-1/TRBV3-2 - TGTGCCAGCAGCCACCGGGACAGTGCAGATACGCAGTATTTT CASSHRDSADTQYF
TRBJ1-1 TRBD1 TRBV28 - TGTGCCAGCAGTTTTGGACAGGGGGATATGAACACTGAAGCTTTCTTT CASSFGQGDMNTEAFF
TRBJ1-1 - TRBV13 - TGTGCCAGCAGCTTGGGGGCTCGGCGGACAGCGAACACTGAAGCTTTCTTT CASSLGARRTANTEAFF
TRBJ1-2 - TRBV5-5 - TGTGCCAGCAGCGGAGGCTCGGCGGGGGGGGTAGGGTATGGCTACACCTTC CASSGGSAGGVGYGYTF
TRBJ1-1 - TRBV2 - TGTGCCAGCAGGGTGGCCACTGAAGCTTTCTTT CASRVATEAFF
TRBJ1-1 - TRBV7-2 few TGTGCCAGCAGCTTAGCGGGGGGTATGAACACTGAAGCTTTCTTT CASSLAGGMNTEAFF
TRBJ2-3 - TRBV11-2 - TGTGCCAGCAGCTTCAGTGGGCCGGGCACAGATACGCAGTATTTT CASSFSGPGTDTQYF
TRBJ2-3 - TRBV2 - TGTGCCAGCACCGCGGTCACAGATACGCAGTATTTT CASTAVTDTQYF
TRBJ2-7 - TRBV10-1 few TGCGCCAGCAGTGAGACAGGCTCCTACGAGCAGTACTTC CASSETGSYEQYF
TRBJ2-3 - TRBV24-1 once TGTGCCACCAGTGCCCGGGGAAGCACAGATACGCAGTATTTT CATSARGSTDTQYF
TRBJ2-5 - TRBV5-1 - TGCGCCAGCAGCTTTCCCAGGGAGACCCAGTACTTC CASSFPRETQYF
TRBJ1-1 - TRBV18 - TGTGCCAGCTCACTAGGACAGATCAACACTGAAGCTTTCTTT CASSLGQINTEAFF
TRBJ1-2 - TRBV7-3 - TGTGCCAGCAGCTTAGATGGAACAGTTACTGGCTACACCTTC CASSLDGTVTGYTF
TRBJ2-7 TRBD2 TRBV7-9 - TGTGCCAGCAGCACGGACAGACCGTCGCTAGCGGGTGTCTACGAGCAGTACTTC CASSTDRPSLAGVYEQYF
TRBJ1-2 - TRBV5-4 - TGTGCCAGCAGCTTTTCAGGCGGAGGTTTCGGTGGCTACACCTTC CASSFSGGGFGGYTF
TRBJ1-1 TRBD1 TRBV9 - TGTGCCAGCAGCCTCTGGGACAGGGGCCCCTACGGGACTGAAGCTTTCTTT CASSLWDRGPYGTEAFF
TRBJ2-7 - TRBV2 - TGTGCCAGCAGTGACAGGATGTACGAGCAGTACTTC CASSDRMYEQYF
TRBJ1-1 - TRBV27 - TGTGCCAGCAGTTTCTCTCCGCGGGGGCGGGCTTTCTTT CASSFSPRGRAFF
TRBJ2-5 - TRBV3-1/TRBV3-2 - TGTGCCAGCAGCCAAGATCGGGGCGGGGGCTTAAAAGAGACCCAGTACTTC CASSQDRGGGLKETQYF
TRBJ2-5 TRBD2 TRBV2 - TGTGCCAGCAGTAAACCGGGACTAGTCGTAGAGACCCAGTACTTC CASSKPGLVVETQYF
TRBJ1-1 - TRBV7-2 - TGTGCCAGCAGCTTAGGGACAGCTAATGAAGCTTTCTTT CASSLGTANEAFF
TRBJ1-6 - TRBV12-3/TRBV12-4 - TGTGCCAGCACTATCAACAATTCACCCCTCCACTTT CASTINNSPLHF
TRBJ1-1 TRBD1 TRBV5-4 - TGTGCCAGCAGCTTTACTATTACAGGGGGCACTGAAGCTTTCTTT CASSFTITGGTEAFF